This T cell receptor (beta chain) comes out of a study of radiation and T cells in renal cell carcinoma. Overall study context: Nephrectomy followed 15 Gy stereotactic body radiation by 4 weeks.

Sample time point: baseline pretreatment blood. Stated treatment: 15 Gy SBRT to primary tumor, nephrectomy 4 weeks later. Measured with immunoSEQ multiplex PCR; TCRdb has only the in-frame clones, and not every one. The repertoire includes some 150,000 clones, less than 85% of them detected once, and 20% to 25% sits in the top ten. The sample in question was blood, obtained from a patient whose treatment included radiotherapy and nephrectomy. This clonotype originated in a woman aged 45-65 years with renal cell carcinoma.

Here the CDR3 DNA reads TGTGCCAGCAGCTTAAGAGGGGGAAGTAATGAAAAACTGTTTTTT. The encoded protein is CASSLRGGSNEKLFF. This sequence joins TRBV11-2 and TRBJ1-4, with a tentative D call TRBD1 (6 bases). The CDR3 has 15 residues. Per the germline V gene, CDR1 is SGHAT and CDR2 is FQNNGV. V was pared by 2 bases and J by 4 bases, with 11 bases between.